This record covers a single T cell receptor beta chain. Its recognized antigen is unknown. Per-nucleotide qualities are absent, and no much larger clonotype sits a single base away. The data are from a study of CD8 T cells in ankylosing spondylitis (TCRdb year 2017). Some background on the complete study: The study profiled T cell receptor beta repertoires in healthy donors and ankylosing spondylitis patients to find disease-linked TCR variants. The whole study cohort included about a hundred healthy donors and 20 to 30 ankylosing spondylitis patients. Samples of peripheral blood were taken, and for ankylosing spondylitis patients, synovial fluid was collected as well. Findings and caveats that apply to the study as a whole: Blood from ankylosing spondylitis patients appeared to be characterized by a TCR beta motif composed of several highly homologous amino acid variants. Some of the motif variants had been reported before in the synovial fluid and blood of reactive arthritis patients, a finding that suggests common disease-initiation mechanisms. The disease-linked clones showed a CD8+ phenotype and occurred at relatively low frequencies in peripheral blood. The disease-linked clones were reported to be significantly enriched in matched synovial fluid samples from ankylosing spondylitis patients.

The sequencing machine was an Illumina HiSeq 2500. TCR beta libraries were prepared by quantitative 5'-RACE with molecular barcodes. Under the source paper's analysis protocol: To identify disease-linked TCR variants, a new computational method was used, one built on a probabilistic model of VDJ rearrangement. TCRdb reworked the public reads: Q25 trimming with fastp, MiXCR clone assembly, productive beta chains retained. Each record represents a unique CDR3 protein, reported with the most common genes and DNA among its rows. The V and J calls were not made by the authors but by TCRdb's processing. The sample data list around 250,000 distinct CDR3 sequences, and 15% to 20% of these were observed just once. The ten largest clones take up around 30% of the sample. From a lookup of the germline V gene, CDR1 and CDR2 are SGHRS and YFSETQ. The CDR3 contains 12 residues, cysteine and phenylalanine counted. Only the CDR3 DNA stays, 36 bases, in frame from base 1. V was cut back by 7 bases and J by 4 bases, leaving a gap of 10 bases between them.

The specimen was blood, either unsorted or a sorted T cell fraction (not recorded which). The sequence came from a male donor with ankylosing spondylitis or in good health (not recorded which). The chain couples TRBV5-1 to TRBJ2-3, with the D gene uncertain. The DNA sequence is given as TGCGCCAGCTTCGGGCCGCCAGATACGCAGTATTTT. Its translation is CASFGPPDTQYF.